This TCR beta chain was retrieved from a study of blood T cell repertoires in COVID-19. Study in general: Collection of acute and convalescent COVID-19 samples took place in the United States, Italy and Spain. The analysed material was cDNA or gDNA that came from T cells, B-cell-depleted T cells, or PBMCs.

The CDR3 spans 15 residues. V lost 4 bases to trimming and J lost 2 bases; unmatched junction nucleotides: 4. CDR1 and CDR2 from the germline V gene are MNHEY and SMNVEV (reference sequence). Methods used by the authors: Estimation of nucleated cell counts was performed using reference gene primer amplification. Repertoires were generated with immunoSEQ multiplex PCR, while TCRdb's copy carries only in-frame clones and drops some. V, J and clone size were drawn from that table, and D and trimming were deduced from the DNA. The sample holds about 270,000 clones, approximately 89% seen once. The sequenced sample consisted of peripheral blood. This chain links TRBV27 with TRBJ1-5; 8 positions match TRBD1. This TCR derives from a man aged 35 to 55 with active or convalescent COVID-19. The CDR3 DNA sequence: TGTGCCAGCAGTTCCACAGGGGGAGGCAATCAGCCCCAGCATTTT. It translates to CASSSTGGGNQPQHF.